This T cell receptor beta chain was obtained from a study of PD-1 blockade in classical Hodgkin lymphoma (dated by TCRdb to about 2020). Broadly, across the study: Nivolumab dosing was 3 mg/kg intravenously every 2 weeks, continuing until either disease progression or unacceptable toxicity. A peripheral blood immune signature of response to PD-1 blockade in classical Hodgkin lymphoma was defined using TCR beta sequencing and CyTOF. General study outcomes and caveats: A significant rise by C4D1 was seen in CD4+ but not CD8+ TCR diversity (p=0.0027 vs p=0.16), with the rise being most apparent in complete responders (p=0.02). The study was limited to a single clinical trial cohort, and causes of repertoire differences, possibly disease activity or prior therapy, remained undefined. Trial patients with a complete response had baseline diversity similar to that of newly diagnosed patients, while partial responders and progressors had significantly lower diversity. Baseline TCR diversity was reported to be lower in newly diagnosed patients than in healthy donors, and even lower in relapsed/refractory patients. Patients starting nivolumab less than 1 year after ASCT had lower diversity and were excluded from later analyses to avoid confounding by immune reconstitution.

With respect to this clone: Its antigen is not yet known. Base quality data are lacking; no much larger clone is found one base away.

Genomic DNA was isolated using the Qiagen DNeasy kit from unsorted PBMCs as well as from negatively selected CD4+ and CD8+ fractions. Using primers that anneal to V and J segments, immunoSEQ multiplex PCR amplified the TCR beta CDR3 regions. A synthetic immune receptor repertoire was used to minimize amplification bias, and any residual bias was removed computationally once sequencing was done. For the original study's pipeline: Custom Python scripts were used to quantify repertoire diversity as the Shannon entropy index. Unsorted, CD4+ and CD8+ repertoires were analyzed separately, except for combined analyses in which CD4+ and CD8+ sequences were merged in silico. A clone was considered expanded if an increase in frequency of at least 2-fold after treatment relative to C1D1 was found, and a pseudocount of 0.5 was applied to clones undetected at baseline. Clones with 0 or 1 copy at C1D1 were defined as singleton clones, while clones with 2 or more copies were defined as non-singleton clones. Clones expanded in unsorted samples were labelled as CD4+, CD8+ or unknown by matching protein sequences in sorted samples from the same patient. Wilcoxon tests were applied to paired samples to test diversity changes from C1D1 to C4D1. TCRdb stores this immuneACCESS table with in-frame sequences only. Part of the clones is absent; in the studies checked, under half of the shortfall reflects unresolved V genes, and no reason is known for the rest. Clone size and the V and J calls come from that table; the DNA yielded D and trimming. Present in this sample are about 7,200 clones, approximately 80% of which were seen just once. The top ten clonotypes cover 6.5% to 7.5% of the sample.

CDR1 and CDR2, looked up from the germline V gene, are SGHRS and YFSETQ. Trimmed from V: 0 bases; trimmed from J: 1 base; junction bases lacking a gene match: 4. The CDR3 numbers 16 residues from cysteine through phenylalanine. The entry retains the CDR3 DNA only, 48 bases that are in frame from base 1. Explained via the paper, the time point label denotes: cycle 1 day 1 (C1D1), immediately before nivolumab initiation. Relapse after autologous stem cell transplantation had occurred in all trial patients, and cohorts A, B and C were distinguished by prior brentuximab vedotin exposure. CD4+ T cells were purified from thawed PBMCs by magnetic negative selection with a Miltenyi CD4+ T cell isolation kit. The trial cohort comprised about 60 patients with relapsed/refractory classical Hodgkin lymphoma whose best overall responses were complete response, partial response or progressive disease. Single-agent nivolumab was administered to trial patients in the multi-cohort phase II CheckMate 205 trial. Best overall response was determined by an independent review committee according to the 2007 International Working Group response criteria. Trial PBMCs were obtained immediately prior to nivolumab initiation (C1D1) and on therapy at cycle 2 day 1 and cycle 4 day 1. After peripheral blood was drawn into 8 mL Vacutainer Cell Preparation Tubes, PBMCs were isolated by centrifugation and then cryopreserved. Purified CD4+ and CD8+ fractions were prepared only for cases with an additional available PBMC sample. Magnetically labelled cells were removed on LS columns in a quadroMACS separator, and the flow-through was collected as the purified fraction.

The TCR originated in a human donor with classical Hodgkin lymphoma. Sequences were derived from CD4+ T cells from blood, sampled at baseline. Recombination connected TRBV5-1 to TRBJ2-5; 9 bases in the middle match TRBD2. CDR3 region: CASSLGAGGTQETQYF. The nucleotides are TGCGCCAGCAGCTTGGGCGCGGGGGGGACCCAAGAGACCCAGTACTTC.